This entry lists 11 T cell receptor beta chains sequenced from one sample in a study of cytomegalovirus exposure and HLA in healthy donors. The PCR was carried out with 60 Vbeta primers and 13 Jbeta primers. Profiled with immunoSEQ multiplex PCR; TCRdb holds only in-frame clones, not every one. The table records fewer than 130,000 clones, roughly three quarters of them present only once. The sample comprised PBMCs. These receptors all stem from a young man in good health and CMV-seropositive.

V gene TRBV7-9 combines with J gene TRBJ2-5; the D gene is possibly TRBD1 (5 bases). The CDR3 loop spans 15 amino acids. V shed 4 bases and J shed 1 base, with 13 bases lying between them. The V gene's germline CDR1 is SEHNR and CDR2 FQNEAQ (reference sequence). This CDR3 is CASSSPRTPQETQYF. The CDR3 nucleotides are TGTGCCAGCAGCTCTCCCCGGACACCCCAAGAGACCCAGTACTTC.

V gene TRBV11-2 combines with J gene TRBJ2-5; 7 positions agree with TRBD1. Germline V gives CDR1 SGHAT, CDR2 FQNNGV. The J segment lost 2 bases and the V segment lost 3 bases, leaving 3 bases of the junction unmatched. This CDR3 spans 14 amino acids. CDR3 amino acids: CASSFSDRQETQYF. The CDR3 DNA follows: TGTGCCAGCAGCTTCTCGGACAGGCAAGAGACCCAGTACTTC.

The chain joins TRBV25-1 to TRBJ2-5; TRBD2 matches 7 bases. The germline gives CDR1 MGHDK, CDR2 SYGVNS. The V segment lost 5 bases and the J segment 5 bases; nucleotides outside the gene matches: 11. This CDR3 is built from 15 residues. The CDR3 protein is CASSNNDREVETQYF. CDR3 DNA sequence: TGTGCCAGCAGTAACAACGACCGGGAGGTGGAGACCCAGTACTTC.

The chain uses TRBV10-3 and TRBJ2-3, with 8 bases matching TRBD2. This CDR3 comprises 17 residues. Looked up from germline, CDR1 is ENHRY and CDR2 is SYGVKD. V dropped 7 bases and J dropped 2; count of bases not matched to a gene: 14. In nucleotides, the CDR3 is TGTGCCATCACGGAGGGTGCGGGGGGAAACCCCACAGATACGCAGTATTTT. Translated, it gives CAITEGAGGNPTDTQYF.

The gene calls are TRBV6-1 and TRBJ1-4; 8 bases match TRBD1. Germline V CDR1 and CDR2: MNHNS, SASEGT. This CDR3 region has 15 residues. The V segment lost 7 bases and the J segment 4 bases; nucleotides outside the gene matches: 8. CDR3 coding DNA: TGTGCCAGCATCAACCCGGGACAGGATAATGAAAAACTGTTTTTT. This translates into CASINPGQDNEKLFF.

This clone has more than one count but fewer than ten. J is TRBJ2-1 and V is TRBV6-1, with TRBD2 identical over 14 bases. The CDR3 length is 16 residues. Germline CDR1 reads MNHNS; CDR2 reads SASEGT. V lost 3 bases, J lost 4 bases, and 2 bases stayed unmatched. The DNA for the CDR3 is TGTGCCAGCAGTGAGGGACTAGCGGGGGATTACAATGAGCAGTTCTTC. Protein: CASSEGLAGDYNEQFF.

This rearrangement joins TRBV27 to TRBJ2-5; possible D gene TRBD2, 6 bases. The CDR3 covers 15 residues. Per germline, CDR1 MNHEY and CDR2 SMNVEV (reference sequence). Deletions cut 5 bases from V and 3 bases from J, with 16 bases between. CDR3 nucleotides: TGTGCCAGCAGTCCCTTCTCGCGGGGAGAAGAGACCCAGTACTTC. Translation gives CASSPFSRGEETQYF.

V and J are TRBV27 and TRBJ1-2, with 9 bases aligning to TRBD1. CDR1 MNHEY and CDR2 SMNVEV come from the germline V gene (reference sequence). The ends lost 2 bases at V and 2 bases at J; junction bases unmatched: 9. This CDR3 has 17 residues. The CDR3 here is CASSLNAGTGQNYGYTF. CDR3 nucleotide sequence: TGTGCCAGCAGTTTAAACGCCGGGACAGGGCAGAACTATGGCTACACCTTC.

This clone was observed a single time. The DNA for the CDR3 is TGCGCCAGCAGTCACGCCCGCCGCAGGGGGCTGAACACCGGGGAGCTGTTTTTT. This encodes CASSHARRRGLNTGELFF. The J gene is TRBJ2-2, the V gene TRBV23-1, with 8 positions matching TRBD1. TRBV23-1 is treated as an ORF (open reading frame) with a function not yet certain. This CDR3 contains 18 residues. With V trimmed by 3 bases and J by 1 base, 10 bases remained unmatched.

The CDR3 here is CASISSASVDTQYF. The CDR3 DNA follows: TGTGCCAGCATCTCCTCGGCTAGCGTAGATACGCAGTATTTT. The rearrangement joins TRBV6-1 to TRBJ2-3; a possible D gene is TRBD2 (6 bases). Trimming left V 7 bases short and J 5 bases short, with 16 bases between. The germline gives CDR1 MNHNS, CDR2 SASEGT. The CDR3 sequence is 14 residues long.

This clone has only one observation. The chain uses TRBV2 and TRBJ2-5; 10 bases agree with TRBD1. The J call may be faulty, since TRBJ2-7 better matches the DNA end. Looked up from germline, CDR1 is SNHLY and CDR2 is FYNNEI. The CDR3 is made up of 14 amino acids. The CDR3 DNA follows: TGTGCCAGCAGTGCCCCGGGACAGGGGAGCGAGCAGTACTTC. The encoded protein is CASSAPGQGSEQYF.